The 31 T cell receptor beta chains listed next were all sequenced from one sample in a study of a mutant IDH1 vaccine in newly diagnosed glioma. These TCRs are of unknown antigen specificity. TCRdb's copy holds only in-frame clones and misses some; the assay was immunoSEQ multiplex PCR. The repertoire holds under 55,000 clones, with roughly nine tenths as singletons. Time point defined: week 11, during vaccination. Vaccination comprised doses that each held 300 ug of mutant IDH1 20-mer peptide, plus topical imiquimod. The sequenced sample was PBMCs, obtained from a glioma patient whose treatment included an IDH1 peptide vaccine. All receptors derive from a man aged 50 or older with glioma.

CDR3 in amino acids: CASSLAGGYSYEQYF. CDR3 sequence (DNA): TGTGCCAGCAGTTTAGCGGGAGGTTACTCCTACGAGCAGTACTTC. V is TRBV28 and J is TRBJ2-7, with TRBD2 matching over 8 bases. The ends lost 2 bases at V and 0 bases at J; junction bases unmatched: 3. The germline V gene has CDR1 MDHEN and CDR2 SYDVKM. This CDR3 region has 15 residues.

This clone was observed a single time. The chain uses TRBV6-5 and TRBJ1-4; D gene uncertain. From germline, CDR1 is MNHEY and CDR2 SVGAGI. Trimming removed 5 bases from V and 0 bases from J, with 7 bases in between. The CDR3 has 14 residues. CDR3 sequence: CASSTHATNEKLFF. The CDR3 DNA sequence: TGTGCCAGCAGTACCCATGCAACTAATGAAAAACTGTTTTTT.

The chain combines TRBV27 with TRBJ1-4; no clear D. This CDR3 contains 12 residues. Trimming shortened V by 6 bases and J by 8 bases, and 10 bases separated the two germline ends. Germline V gives CDR1 MNHEY, CDR2 SMNVEV (reference sequence). The DNA for the CDR3 is TGTGCCAGCAGCCCGGGCCTGGAAAAACTGTTTTTT. Residues: CASSPGLEKLFF.

The chain combines TRBV5-1 with TRBJ2-7; TRBD2 is a possible D gene (6 bases). CDR1 SGHRS and CDR2 YFSETQ come from the germline V gene. The CDR3 is 14 residues long. Trimming removed 0 bases from V and 5 bases from J, with 12 bases in between. The CDR3: CASSLVAGNDEQYF. The CDR3 nucleotides are TGCGCCAGCAGCTTGGTTGCGGGGAACGACGAGCAGTACTTC.

This clone occurred once. The germline gene is not matched at one end of the junction; a read error may be the cause. The CDR3 coding sequence is TGTGCTAGCAGCTTACGGGAACAAGAGACCCAGTACTTC. Translated, it gives CASSLREQETQYF. The V and J genes are TRBV7-7 and TRBJ2-5; D might be TRBD2 (5 bases). Germline loops: CDR1 SSHAT, CDR2 FNYEAQ (reference sequence). This CDR3 contains 13 residues.

The chain recombines TRBV6-1 with TRBJ2-3; tentative D call: TRBD2 (5 bases). Germline V gene data show CDR1 as MNHNS and CDR2 as SASEGT. Between the trimmed V and J ends, which lost 11 bases and 2 bases, there was a span of 14 bases. The CDR3 spans 13 residues. Here the CDR3 DNA reads TGTGCCGGAAAGGACTTAAACACAGATACGCAGTATTTT. Translating gives CAGKDLNTDTQYF.

The V gene is TRBV9, the J gene TRBJ1-2; 9 bases fit TRBD1. V shed 3 bases and J 1 base; nucleotides not matched to a gene: 4. The CDR3 contains 15 residues. Looked up from germline, CDR1 is SGDLS and CDR2 is YYNGEE. CDR3 in DNA: TGTGCCAGCAGCGCCCGGGACAGGGTTAACTATGGCTACACCTTC. Translating it yields CASSARDRVNYGYTF. Drawing the rest from reference TRBV9 and TRBJ1-2, the complete variable domain is DSGVTQTPKHLITATGQRVTLRCSPRSGDLSVYWYQQSLDQGLQFLIQYYNGEERAKGNILERFSAQQFPDLHSELNLSSLELGDSALYFCASSARDRVNYGYTFGSGTRLTVV.

The chain links TRBV19 to TRBJ2-6; the match to TRBD1 covers 12 bases. The CDR3 covers 19 residues. J lost 1 base, V lost 5 bases, and 9 bases had no gene match. CDR1 is LNHDA and CDR2 is SQIVND in the germline V gene (reference sequence). The CDR3 loop is CASSVQPGQGASGANVLTF. In nucleotides, the CDR3 is TGTGCCAGTAGTGTTCAACCGGGACAGGGGGCTTCTGGGGCCAACGTCCTGACTTTC.

V and J are TRBV30 and TRBJ2-7, with D possibly matching TRBD1 (7 bases). Germline V gives CDR1 GTSNPN, CDR2 SVGIG (reference sequence). With 7 bases removed from V and 5 bases from J, the gap between germline ends came to 15 bases. CDR3 length: 12 amino acids. The CDR3 DNA follows: TGTGCCTTTTTCCAGGGGGGACACGAGCAGTACTTC. The encoded protein is CAFFQGGHEQYF.

The CDR3 reads CASSFYQGDLNGYTF. CDR3 bases: TGTGCCAGCAGCTTCTACCAGGGGGATTTGAACGGCTACACCTTC. The rearrangement links TRBV7-2 to TRBJ1-2; 7 nucleotides line up with TRBD1. V dropped 3 bases and J dropped 8; count of bases not matched to a gene: 12. The germline CDR1 and CDR2 sequences are SGHTA and FQGNSA. The CDR3 sequence is 15 residues long.

The chain joins TRBV4-3 to TRBJ2-3, with 8 bases fitting TRBD2. Germline V gives CDR1 LGHNA, CDR2 YSLEER. V lost 0 bases to trimming and J lost 7 bases; unmatched junction nucleotides: 6. There are 15 residues in the CDR3. The CDR3, as DNA: TGCGCCAGCAGCCAAGATCTCGGGGGGGTAAATACGCAGTATTTT. The encoded protein is CASSQDLGGVNTQYF.

The chain has TRBV4-3 and TRBJ1-5; possibly TRBD1 for D (5 bases). The germline gives CDR1 LGHNA, CDR2 YSLEER. CDR3 length equals 14 residues. Trimming shortened V by 0 bases and J by 11 bases, and 14 bases separated the two germline ends. DNA for the CDR3: TGCGCCAGCAGCCAAGAGTACGAGGGGAGGTCCCAGCATTTT. Its protein is CASSQEYEGRSQHF.

Written as DNA, the CDR3 is TGTGCCAGCAGTAGGAGCGGGCCCTACAATGAGCAGTTCTTC. It yields the protein CASSRSGPYNEQFF. V is TRBV2 and J is TRBJ2-1; weak D call: TRBD2 (6 bases). The germline gives CDR1 SNHLY, CDR2 FYNNEI. The V end lost 5 bases, the J end lost 2 bases, and 10 bases lay between the germline ends. This CDR3 is built from 14 residues. Full variable domain (outside the CDR3, taken from reference TRBV2 and TRBJ2-1): EPEVTQTPSHQVTQMGQEVILRCVPISNHLYFYWYRQILGQKVEFLVSFYNNEISEKSEIFDDQFSVERPDGSNFTLKIRSTKLEDSAMYFCASSRSGPYNEQFFGPGTRLTVL.

This sequence joins TRBV28 and TRBJ2-2; no clear D. Looked up from germline, CDR1 is MDHEN and CDR2 is SYDVKM. V lost 6 bases and J 7 bases, leaving 3 bases between the germline ends. The CDR3 runs to 10 residues. This CDR3 reads CASRGGELFF. The CDR3 region has the DNA TGTGCCAGCAGAGGCGGGGAGCTGTTTTTT. The full variable domain, completed using reference TRBV28 and TRBJ2-2, is DVKVTQSSRYLVKRTGEKVFLECVQDMDHENMFWYRQDPGLGLRLIYFSYDVKMKEKGDIPEGYSVSREKKERFSLILESASTNQTSMYLCASRGGELFFGEGSRLTVL.

This chain joins TRBV25-1 and TRBJ2-7; tentative D call: TRBD1 (6 bases). Deletions cut 4 bases from V and 4 bases from J, with 14 bases between. The germline gives CDR1 MGHDK, CDR2 SYGVNS. CDR3 length: 14 amino acids. CDR3 protein: CASSVVGAKYEQYF. The CDR3 coding sequence is TGTGCCAGCAGTGTCGTGGGGGCTAAGTACGAGCAGTACTTC.

The rearrangement uses TRBV21-1 and TRBJ1-5. TRBV21-1 is a recognized pseudogene. The CDR3 totals 17 residues. The CDR3 DNA reads as TGTGCCAGCAGCAAAGAAGGCTCCGGGGGCCCAAATCAGCCCCAGCATTTT. Amino acid sequence: CASSKEGSGGPNQPQHF.

CDR3 sequence reads: CASSLSSGGETQYF. CDR3 nucleotides: TGCGCCAGCAGCTTGTCTTCAGGGGGGGAGACCCAGTACTTC. The chain uses TRBV5-1 and TRBJ2-5, with a weak D call TRBD1 (7 bases). The CDR3 totals 14 residues. Germline values: CDR1 SGHRS, CDR2 YFSETQ. V was clipped by 1 base and J by 5 bases, with 12 bases between them.

This sequence joins TRBV12-2 and TRBJ1-5. TRBV12-2 is classified as a pseudogene. CDR3 length: 20 residues. CDR3 sequence: CASRLERKFAGASGNQPQHF. In DNA, the CDR3 is TGTGCAAGTCGCTTAGAAAGGAAGTTCGCGGGGGCGTCTGGCAATCAGCCCCAGCATTTT.

The V gene is TRBV7-9, the J gene TRBJ1-1; the match to TRBD1 covers 9 bases. This CDR3 spans 16 amino acids. CDR1 is SEHNR and CDR2 is FQNEAQ in the germline V gene (reference sequence). With V trimmed by 5 bases and J by 2 bases, 9 bases remained unmatched. CDR3 nucleotide sequence: TGTGCCAGCAGCCCTACGGACAGGGGCACCAACACTGAAGCTTTCTTT. Its translation is CASSPTDRGTNTEAFF. The full variable domain, its missing parts supplied by reference TRBV7-9 and TRBJ1-1, is DTGVSQNPRHKITKRGQNVTFRCDPISEHNRLYWYRQTLGQGPEFLTYFQNEAQLEKSRLLSDRFSAERPKGSFSTLEIQRTEQGDSAMYLCASSPTDRGTNTEAFFGQGTRLTVV.

The V gene is TRBV5-1, the J gene TRBJ2-7, with unresolved D. The V end lost 4 bases, the J end lost 3 bases, and 14 bases lay between the germline ends. The CDR3 runs to 14 residues. Germline V lookup: CDR1 SGHRS, CDR2 YFSETQ. For the CDR3, the DNA is TGCGCCAGCAGCAAGCTGGACGTTTTCTACGAGCAGTACTTC. Residues: CASSKLDVFYEQYF.

This sequence joins TRBV2 and TRBJ1-3; 7 nucleotides line up with TRBD1. Germline CDR1 SNHLY, CDR2 FYNNEI. With V trimmed by 11 bases and J by 6 bases, 10 bases remained unmatched. There are 13 residues in the CDR3. The DNA for the CDR3 is TGTGCCGGGCGACAGGGCCTCGAAAACACCATATATTTT. Translation: CAGRQGLENTIYF. The whole variable domain, remainder taken from reference TRBV2 and TRBJ1-3, is EPEVTQTPSHQVTQMGQEVILRCVPISNHLYFYWYRQILGQKVEFLVSFYNNEISEKSEIFDDQFSVERPDGSNFTLKIRSTKLEDSAMYFCAGRQGLENTIYFGEGSWLTVV.

Here the CDR3 reads CASSLGQTMRNIQYF. The CDR3 coding sequence is TGCGCCAGCAGCTTGGGGCAAACCATGCGGAACATTCAGTACTTC. This chain connects TRBV5-1 to TRBJ2-4; unclear D gene. Germline V gives CDR1 SGHRS, CDR2 YFSETQ. Trimming shortened V by 0 bases and J by 7 bases, and 14 bases separated the two germline ends. The length of the CDR3 is 15 residues.

This chain uses TRBV4-3 with TRBJ2-1; 7 bases line up with TRBD1. Germline CDR1 and CDR2: LGHNA and YSLEER. This CDR3 spans 15 amino acids. V shed 1 base and J 3 bases; nucleotides not matched to a gene: 3. The chain's CDR3 is CASSQARQGYNEQFF. The CDR3, as DNA: TGCGCCAGCAGCCAAGCTCGACAGGGCTACAATGAGCAGTTCTTC.

The chain joins TRBV7-3 to TRBJ2-1; perhaps TRBD2 as D (5 bases). This CDR3 has 16 amino acids. Germline V lookup: CDR1 SGHTA, CDR2 FQGTGA. The V and J ends lost 6 bases and 2 bases respectively, with 17 bases between them. CDR3 sequence (DNA): TGTGCCAGCAGTCCGGAAGGGAGCTGGGCCTACAATGAGCAGTTCTTC. This translates into CASSPEGSWAYNEQFF. Variable domain in full (rest from reference TRBV7-3 and TRBJ2-1): GAGVSQTPSNKVTEKGKYVELRCDPISGHTALYWYRQSLGQGPEFLIYFQGTGAADDSGLPNDRFFAVRPEGSVSTLKIQRTERGDSAVYLCASSPEGSWAYNEQFFGPGTRLTVL.

The chain links TRBV11-2 to TRBJ2-2; 7 bases line up with TRBD1. After removal of 5 bases from V and 4 bases from J, the junction contained 7 bases not matched to a gene. The CDR3 sequence is 15 residues long. CDR1 and CDR2 from the germline V gene are SGHAT and FQNNGV. The CDR3 here is CASSARQGFTGELFF. The DNA for the CDR3 is TGTGCCAGCAGCGCAAGACAGGGTTTCACCGGGGAGCTGTTTTTT.

This chain connects TRBV11-2 to TRBJ1-1; no clear D gene. This CDR3 has 15 residues. The V gene lost 2 bases and the J gene lost 3 bases, with 13 bases spanning the gap. The germline CDR1 and CDR2 sequences are SGHAT and FQNNGV. CDR3 residues: CASSLNGSPDTEAFF. The CDR3 region has the DNA TGTGCCAGCAGCTTAAATGGCTCTCCGGACACTGAAGCTTTCTTT.

A single count supports this clone. The chain carries TRBV27 and TRBJ2-7, with D perhaps being TRBD1 or TRBD2 (5 bases each). The germline V gene encodes CDR1 MNHEY and CDR2 SMNVEV (reference sequence). V was shortened by 9 bases and J by 2 bases, with 17 bases between the two germline ends. CDR3 length: 14 residues. In DNA form, the CDR3 reads TGTGCCAGTCCCAATAAGGAGGACACCTACGAGCAGTACTTC. This gives the protein CASPNKEDTYEQYF.

J is TRBJ1-5 and V is TRBV29-1; 8 positions agree with TRBD1. CDR1 SQVTM and CDR2 ANQGSEA come from the germline V gene. This CDR3 spans 15 amino acids. The V segment lost 1 base and the J segment 3 bases; nucleotides outside the gene matches: 5. The CDR3, as DNA: TGCAGCGTTGAAGCCAGGGGGCAATTCAATCAGCCCCAGCATTTT. It is translated as CSVEARGQFNQPQHF.

The J gene is TRBJ2-3, the V gene TRBV25-1; D ambiguous. Trimming stripped 8 bases from V and 5 bases from J, with 2 bases between. The V gene's germline CDR1 is MGHDK and CDR2 SYGVNS. The CDR3 sequence is 9 residues long. DNA for the CDR3: TGTGCCAGCGGAGATACGCAGTATTTT. This translates into CASGDTQYF.

The V gene is TRBV28, the J gene TRBJ2-1, with D perhaps matching TRBD1 (6 bases). This CDR3 is 15 amino acids long. With 8 bases removed from V and 6 bases from J, the gap between germline ends came to 20 bases. CDR1 is MDHEN, CDR2 SYDVKM, per germline. The CDR3 here is CASLNRAAGGNEQFF. CDR3 coding DNA: TGTGCCAGCTTGAACAGGGCCGCTGGCGGCAATGAGCAGTTCTTC.

J is TRBJ2-2 and V is TRBV19, with D maybe TRBD2 (5 bases). V lost 10 bases and J lost 5, with 17 bases in between. The CDR3 length is 14 residues. The germline V gene has CDR1 LNHDA and CDR2 SQIVND (reference sequence). For the CDR3, the DNA is TGTGCCACCAGGAGGCAGAAGTTGACCGGGGAGCTGTTTTTT. Its translation is CATRRQKLTGELFF.